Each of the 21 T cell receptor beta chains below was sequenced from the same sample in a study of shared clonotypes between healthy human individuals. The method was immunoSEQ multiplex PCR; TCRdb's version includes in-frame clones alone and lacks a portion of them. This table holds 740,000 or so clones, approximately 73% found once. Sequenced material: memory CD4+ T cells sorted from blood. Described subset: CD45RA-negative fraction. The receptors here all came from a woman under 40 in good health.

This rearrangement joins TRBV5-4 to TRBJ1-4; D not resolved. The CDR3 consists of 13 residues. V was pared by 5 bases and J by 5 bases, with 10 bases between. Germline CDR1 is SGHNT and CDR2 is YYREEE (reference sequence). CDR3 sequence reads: CASSMAGNEKLFF. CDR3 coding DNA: TGTGCCAGCAGTATGGCCGGAAATGAAAAACTGTTTTTT.

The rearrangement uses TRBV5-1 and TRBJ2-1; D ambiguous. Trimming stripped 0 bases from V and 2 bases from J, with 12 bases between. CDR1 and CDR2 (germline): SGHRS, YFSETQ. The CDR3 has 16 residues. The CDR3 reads CASSLEVQAPYNEQFF. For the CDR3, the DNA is TGCGCCAGCAGCTTGGAGGTCCAAGCTCCCTACAATGAGCAGTTCTTC.

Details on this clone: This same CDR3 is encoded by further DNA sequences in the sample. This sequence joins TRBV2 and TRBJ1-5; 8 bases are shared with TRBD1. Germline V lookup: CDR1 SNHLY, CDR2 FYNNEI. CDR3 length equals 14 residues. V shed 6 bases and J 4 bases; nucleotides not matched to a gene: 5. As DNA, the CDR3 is TGTGCCAGCAGCGGACAGGGATGGAATCAGCCCCAGCATTTT. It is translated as CASSGQGWNQPQHF. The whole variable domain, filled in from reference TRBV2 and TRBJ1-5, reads EPEVTQTPSHQVTQMGQEVILRCVPISNHLYFYWYRQILGQKVEFLVSFYNNEISEKSEIFDDQFSVERPDGSNFTLKIRSTKLEDSAMYFCASSGQGWNQPQHFGDGTRLSIL.

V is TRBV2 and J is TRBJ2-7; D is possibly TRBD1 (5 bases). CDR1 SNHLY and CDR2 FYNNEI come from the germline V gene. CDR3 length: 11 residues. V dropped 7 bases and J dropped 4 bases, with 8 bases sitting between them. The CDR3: CASTQGYEQYF. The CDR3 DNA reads TGTGCCAGCACTCAGGGTTACGAGCAGTACTTC.

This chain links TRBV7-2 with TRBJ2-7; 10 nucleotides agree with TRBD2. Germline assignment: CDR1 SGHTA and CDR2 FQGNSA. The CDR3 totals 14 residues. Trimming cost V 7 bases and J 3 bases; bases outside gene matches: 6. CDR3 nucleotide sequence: TGTGCCAGCAACGTGGCTAGCGGGAGCTACGAGCAGTACTTC. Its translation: CASNVASGSYEQYF.

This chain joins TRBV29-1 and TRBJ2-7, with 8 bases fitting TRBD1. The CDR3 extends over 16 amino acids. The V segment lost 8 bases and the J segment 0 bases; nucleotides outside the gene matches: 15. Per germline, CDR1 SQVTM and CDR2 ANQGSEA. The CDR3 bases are TGCAGCTCTAATGAATGGGGGACAGGCAGCTCCTACGAGCAGTACTTC. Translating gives CSSNEWGTGSSYEQYF.

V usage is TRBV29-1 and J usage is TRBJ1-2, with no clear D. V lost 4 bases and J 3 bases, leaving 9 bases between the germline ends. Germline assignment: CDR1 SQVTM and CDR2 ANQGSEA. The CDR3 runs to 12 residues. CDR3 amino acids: CSVVGQHYGYTF. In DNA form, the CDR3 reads TGCAGCGTTGTTGGGCAGCACTATGGCTACACCTTC.

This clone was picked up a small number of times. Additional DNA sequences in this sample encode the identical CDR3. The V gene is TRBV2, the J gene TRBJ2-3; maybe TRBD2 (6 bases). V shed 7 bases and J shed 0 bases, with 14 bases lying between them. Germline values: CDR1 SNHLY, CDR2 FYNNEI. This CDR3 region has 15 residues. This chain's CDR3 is CASNLLASSTDTQYF. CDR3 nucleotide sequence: TGTGCCAGCAACCTACTAGCCTCAAGCACAGATACGCAGTATTTT.

The CDR3 here is CASSAGRQTNTEAFF. CDR3 bases: TGTGCCAGCAGCGCAGGACGGCAGACGAACACTGAAGCTTTCTTT. V gene TRBV7-9 combines with J gene TRBJ1-1; D ambiguous. The germline V gene encodes CDR1 SEHNR and CDR2 FQNEAQ (reference sequence). Trimming removed 5 bases from V and 1 base from J, with 14 bases in between. The CDR3 spans 15 residues.

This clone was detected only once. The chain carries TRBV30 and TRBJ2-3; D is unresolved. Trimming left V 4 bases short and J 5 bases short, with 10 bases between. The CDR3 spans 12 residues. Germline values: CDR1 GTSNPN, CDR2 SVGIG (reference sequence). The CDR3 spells CAWNFGGDTQYF. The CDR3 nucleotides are TGTGCCTGGAATTTCGGCGGAGATACGCAGTATTTT.

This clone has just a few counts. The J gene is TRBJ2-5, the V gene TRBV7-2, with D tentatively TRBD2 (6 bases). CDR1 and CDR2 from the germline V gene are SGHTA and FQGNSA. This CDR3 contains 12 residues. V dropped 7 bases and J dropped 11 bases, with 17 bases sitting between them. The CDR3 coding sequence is TGTGCCAGCAAGTCAGCGGGTGGTGAGCAGTACTTC. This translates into CASKSAGGEQYF. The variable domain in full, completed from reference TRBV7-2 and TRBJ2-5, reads GAGVSQSPSNKVTEKGKDVELRCDPISGHTALYWYRQSLGQGLEFLIYFQGNSAPDKSGLPSDRFSAERTGGSVSTLTIQRTQQEDSAVYLCASKSAGGEQYFGPGTRLLVL.

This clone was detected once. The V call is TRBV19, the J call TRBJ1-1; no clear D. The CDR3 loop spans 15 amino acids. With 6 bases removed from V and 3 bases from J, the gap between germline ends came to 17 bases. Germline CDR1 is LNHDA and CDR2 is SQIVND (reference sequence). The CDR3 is CASRLLITGDTEAFF. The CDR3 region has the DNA TGTGCCAGTAGGCTACTGATCACGGGTGACACTGAAGCTTTCTTT.

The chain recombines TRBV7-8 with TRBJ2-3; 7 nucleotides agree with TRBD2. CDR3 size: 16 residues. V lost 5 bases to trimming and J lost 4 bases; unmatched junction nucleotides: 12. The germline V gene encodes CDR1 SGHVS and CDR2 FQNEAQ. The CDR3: CASSQTGLGNSDTQYF. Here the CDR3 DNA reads TGTGCCAGCAGCCAAACAGGACTAGGGAATTCAGATACGCAGTATTTT.

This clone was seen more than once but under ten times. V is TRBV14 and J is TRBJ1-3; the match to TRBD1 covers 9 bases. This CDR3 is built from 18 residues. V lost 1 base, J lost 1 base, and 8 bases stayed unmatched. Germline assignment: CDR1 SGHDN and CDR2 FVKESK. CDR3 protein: CASSQGPGGTGSGNTIYF. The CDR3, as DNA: TGTGCCAGCAGCCAAGGGCCCGGTGGGACAGGGTCTGGAAACACCATATATTTT. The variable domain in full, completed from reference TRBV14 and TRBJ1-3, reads EAGVTQFPSHSVIEKGQTVTLRCDPISGHDNLYWYRRVMGKEIKFLLHFVKESKQDESGMPNNRFLAERTGGTYSTLKVQPAELEDSGVYFCASSQGPGGTGSGNTIYFGEGSWLTVV.

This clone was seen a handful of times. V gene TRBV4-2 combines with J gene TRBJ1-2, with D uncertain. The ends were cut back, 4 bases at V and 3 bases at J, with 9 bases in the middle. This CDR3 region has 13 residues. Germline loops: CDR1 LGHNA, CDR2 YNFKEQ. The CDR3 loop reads CASSRGSDYGYTF. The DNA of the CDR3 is TGTGCCAGCAGCCGAGGGAGCGACTATGGCTACACCTTC.

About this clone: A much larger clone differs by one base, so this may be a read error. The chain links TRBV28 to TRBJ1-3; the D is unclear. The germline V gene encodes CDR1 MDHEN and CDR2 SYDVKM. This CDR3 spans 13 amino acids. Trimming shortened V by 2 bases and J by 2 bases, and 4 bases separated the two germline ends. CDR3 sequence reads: CASSLAAGNTIYF. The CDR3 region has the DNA TGTGCCAGCAGTTTAGCAGCTGGAAACACCATATATTTT.

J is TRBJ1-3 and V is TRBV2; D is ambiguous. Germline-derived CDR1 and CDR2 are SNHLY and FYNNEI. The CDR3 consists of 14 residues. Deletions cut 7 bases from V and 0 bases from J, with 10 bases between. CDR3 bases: TGTGCCAGCACCCTAACCTTCTCTGGAAACACCATATATTTT. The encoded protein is CASTLTFSGNTIYF.

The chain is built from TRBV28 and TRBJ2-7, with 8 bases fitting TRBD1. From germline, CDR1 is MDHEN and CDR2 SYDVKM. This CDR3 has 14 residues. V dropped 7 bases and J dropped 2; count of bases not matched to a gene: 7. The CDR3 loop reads CASNTGTGAYEQYF. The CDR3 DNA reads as TGTGCCAGCAATACCGGGACAGGAGCCTACGAGCAGTACTTC.

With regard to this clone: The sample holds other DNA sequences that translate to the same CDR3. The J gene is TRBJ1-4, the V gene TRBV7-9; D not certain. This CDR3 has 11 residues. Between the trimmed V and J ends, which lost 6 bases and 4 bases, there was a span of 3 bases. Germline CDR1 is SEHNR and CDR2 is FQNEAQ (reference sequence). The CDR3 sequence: CASSVNEKLFF. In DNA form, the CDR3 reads TGTGCCAGCAGTGTTAATGAAAAACTGTTTTTT.

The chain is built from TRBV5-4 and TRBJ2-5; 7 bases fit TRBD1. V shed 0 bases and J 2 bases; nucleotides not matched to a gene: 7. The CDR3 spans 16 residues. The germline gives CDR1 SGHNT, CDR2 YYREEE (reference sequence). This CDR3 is CASSLDEQGLQETQYF. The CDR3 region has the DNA TGTGCCAGCAGCTTGGACGAACAGGGGCTTCAAGAGACCCAGTACTTC.

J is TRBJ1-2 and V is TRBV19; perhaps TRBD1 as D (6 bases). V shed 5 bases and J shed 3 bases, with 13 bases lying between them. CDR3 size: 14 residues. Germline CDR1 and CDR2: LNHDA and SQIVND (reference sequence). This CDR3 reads CASSRQVTDYGYTF. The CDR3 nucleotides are TGTGCCAGTAGTCGACAGGTAACGGACTATGGCTACACCTTC.